This is a list of T cell receptor beta chains from one sample in a study of beta chain features in type 1 diabetes. Sequencing used immunoSEQ multiplex PCR; TCRdb keeps in-frame clones, though not all of them. The sample carries around 320,000 clones, about 14% recorded once. The sample comprised central memory CD4+ T cells from blood. All receptors come from a man aged 25 to 40 in good health. CDR3s include the opening cysteine and the closing phenylalanine or tryptophan. D genes are given only for firm matches. The listing skips clone size in some rows; elsewhere it reads once, few, many or a size class.

cdr3_aa	cdr3_nt	j_call	d_call	clone_size	v_call
CATRPGQGLMNTEAFF	TGTGCCACCCGACCGGGACAGGGGTTGATGAACACTGAAGCTTTCTTT	TRBJ1-1	TRBD1	many	TRBV6-6
CASTGWGTGETQYF	TGTGCCAGCACCGGATGGGGGACAGGGGAGACCCAGTACTTC	TRBJ2-5	TRBD1	many	TRBV28
CASSAETGHEQYF	TGTGCCAGCAGCGCCGAGACAGGGCACGAGCAGTACTTC	TRBJ2-7	TRBD1	NA	TRBV5-4
CASRAGFGQETQYF	TGTGCCAGCAGGGCAGGGTTCGGCCAAGAGACCCAGTACTTC	TRBJ2-5	NA	few	TRBV6-5
CASSPGQRTGELFF	TGTGCCAGCTCACCGGGACAAAGGACCGGGGAGCTGTTTTTT	TRBJ2-2	NA	many	TRBV18
CASSLDRLSEAFF	TGTGCCAGCAGCTTGGATCGTTTGTCTGAAGCTTTCTTT	TRBJ1-1	NA	NA	TRBV7-2
CASSLRSETQYF	TGTGCCAGCAGCTTACGGTCCGAGACCCAGTACTTC	TRBJ2-5	NA	few	TRBV7-2
CASSPLISGANNEQFF	TGTGCCAGCAGCCCATTAATTAGCGGGGCTAACAATGAGCAGTTCTTC	TRBJ2-1	TRBD2	NA	TRBV5-8
CASSESAAANTEAFF	TGTGCCAGCAGTGAATCAGCCGCCGCGAACACTGAAGCTTTCTTT	TRBJ1-1	NA	many	TRBV2
CASSQEQQGWSPLHF	TGCGCCAGCAGCCAAGAACAACAGGGATGGTCACCCCTCCACTTT	TRBJ1-6	NA	NA	TRBV4-1
CASSLGLGVETQYF	TGTGCCAGTAGCTTAGGACTAGGGGTAGAGACCCAGTACTTC	TRBJ2-5	TRBD2	NA	TRBV19
CASSFEVAGGSSYNEQFF	TGTGCCAGCAGTTTTGAGGTGGCGGGAGGTAGCTCCTACAATGAGCAGTTCTTC	TRBJ2-1	TRBD2	many	TRBV27
CASGEWGGRTDTQYF	TGTGCTAGTGGTGAATGGGGGGGCCGCACAGATACGCAGTATTTT	TRBJ2-3	NA	few	TRBV12-5
CASSKDREDYGYTF	TGTGCCAGCTCAAAGGACAGGGAAGACTATGGCTACACCTTC	TRBJ1-2	TRBD1	medium-sized	TRBV18
CASSRKGPGAEQFF	TGTGCCAGCAGCCGAAAGGGTCCCGGCGCTGAGCAGTTCTTC	TRBJ2-1	NA	few	TRBV2
CASSDEETQYF	TGTGCCAGCAGTGACGAGGAGACCCAGTACTTC	TRBJ2-5	NA	NA	TRBV7-7
CASSVLPTTDTQYF	TGTGCCAGCAGCGTATTACCGACTACGGATACGCAGTATTTT	TRBJ2-3	NA	NA	TRBV9
CASSPTRDQPQHF	TGTGCCAGCTCACCTACCCGGGATCAGCCCCAGCATTTT	TRBJ1-5	NA	NA	TRBV18
CASSTEPTGSTEAFF	TGTGCCAGCAGCACCGAACCGACAGGGAGCACTGAAGCTTTCTTT	TRBJ1-1	TRBD1	few	TRBV9
CASSEYTGGLDNEQFF	TGTGCCAGCAGTGAATATACGGGAGGGCTCGACAATGAGCAGTTCTTC	TRBJ2-1	TRBD2	NA	TRBV25-1
CAIRADSGNSPLHF	TGTGCCATCAGAGCTGACAGCGGAAATTCACCCCTCCACTTT	TRBJ1-6	NA	NA	TRBV10-3
CASSSYNEQFF	TGTGCCAGCAGTTCCTACAATGAGCAGTTCTTC	TRBJ2-1	NA	many	TRBV28